This is a list of T cell receptor beta chains from one sample in a study of CD8 T cells in ankylosing spondylitis. TCRdb re-analysed the 5' RACE reads in MiXCR, keeping a single row per CDR3 protein. This sample yields around 94,000 distinct CDR3 sequences, of which about 9% are seen a single time; under 35% belongs to the top ten. Specimen: blood, either unsorted or a sorted T cell fraction (not recorded which). The receptor set was obtained from a male donor with ankylosing spondylitis. Each CDR3 is given without its conserved first and last residue.

CDR3 protein: ASSLGGPSDTQY
V gene: TRBV12-3/TRBV12-4

CDR3 protein: SAGSLLMYNEQF
V gene: TRBV20-1

CDR3 protein: ATSDATAEAF
V gene: TRBV24-1

CDR3 protein: ASTGGQGSQETQY
V gene: TRBV5-1

CDR3 protein: ASSQDDTEAF
V gene: TRBV4-2

CDR3 protein: ASSLDRVEQY
V gene: TRBV7-9

CDR3 protein: SARRPGQGNSPLH
V gene: TRBV20-1

CDR3 protein: ASSLLGSSYNEQF
V gene: TRBV27

CDR3 protein: ASSVDYRDDTQY
V gene: TRBV9

CDR3 protein: ASSVLAGDRYEQY
V gene: TRBV10-2

CDR3 protein: ASSLVSGVEDEQY
V gene: TRBV7-8

CDR3 protein: ASYRDNFSGANVLT
V gene: TRBV2

CDR3 protein: ASSPGGGGLYNEQF
V gene: TRBV2

CDR3 protein: ATSSGSNQPQH
V gene: TRBV15

CDR3 protein: SARSGGGNGYT
V gene: TRBV20-1

CDR3 protein: ATSLSTDSYNEQF
V gene: TRBV24-1

CDR3 protein: ASSVTSGQSSYEQY
V gene: TRBV2

CDR3 protein: ASSFYSVTPYNEQF
V gene: TRBV7-9

CDR3 protein: ASSLGIRETQY
V gene: TRBV7-6

CDR3 protein: ASSLPPGGDIYGYT
V gene: TRBV4-1

CDR3 protein: ASSPTGFANEKLF
V gene: TRBV12-3/TRBV12-4

CDR3 protein: ASSPRGTSGRIDYEQY
V gene: TRBV7-6

CDR3 protein: ASSQDRVTSYNEQF
V gene: TRBV4-1

CDR3 protein: ATSVGGTQY
V gene: TRBV24-1

CDR3 protein: ASSSESSYNSPLH
V gene: TRBV12-3/TRBV12-4

CDR3 protein: ASSLVSGGGQPQH
V gene: TRBV7-9

CDR3 protein: ASSLTENYGYT
V gene: TRBV5-1

CDR3 protein: SADTNSGTSDYNEQF
V gene: TRBV20-1

CDR3 protein: ASSPRGRSSYNEQF
V gene: TRBV7-9

CDR3 protein: ATDSPSGGYT
V gene: TRBV5-1

CDR3 protein: ASSLRLAEETQY
V gene: TRBV7-9

CDR3 protein: SARRPQGAGDSPLH
V gene: TRBV20-1

CDR3 protein: ASSVRDSNEKLF
V gene: TRBV13

CDR3 protein: ASSPALTYEQY
V gene: TRBV14

CDR3 protein: ATSDLGHEAF
V gene: TRBV24-1

CDR3 protein: ASSLPEREQF
V gene: TRBV18

CDR3 protein: ASSPVGQGAYEQF
V gene: TRBV9

CDR3 protein: ASSLGRQLHNEQF
V gene: TRBV7-9

CDR3 protein: SARPRTGGSTDTQY
V gene: TRBV20-1

CDR3 protein: ASSLPRGTEAF
V gene: TRBV28

CDR3 protein: ASSPTPAYRYNEQF
V gene: TRBV6-2/TRBV6-3

CDR3 protein: SVERPGGSNYGYT
V gene: TRBV29-1

CDR3 protein: ASSRTPKNTEAF
V gene: TRBV12-3/TRBV12-4

CDR3 protein: SAYLLTEAF
V gene: TRBV20-1

CDR3 protein: SALGQGGGNQPQH
V gene: TRBV20-1

CDR3 protein: ASSKYRGTDTQY
V gene: TRBV7-9

CDR3 protein: ASSQPTGHLMKNCF
V gene: TRBV4-2

CDR3 protein: ASGGSGSGVETQY
V gene: TRBV28

CDR3 protein: AISDGTSGRTSSYNEQF
V gene: TRBV10-3

CDR3 protein: ASSLGSPFRNEKLF
V gene: TRBV11-2

CDR3 protein: ASSLVGNSYNEQF
V gene: TRBV11-2

CDR3 protein: SVMLETQY
V gene: TRBV29-1

CDR3 protein: ATSDLAGPYNEQF
V gene: TRBV24-1